The 2 T cell receptor beta chains in this list originate from one sample, sequenced in a study of cytomegalovirus exposure and HLA in healthy donors. PCR amplification relied on 60 Vbeta primers (plus 13 Jbeta primers). Assay used: immunoSEQ multiplex PCR; TCRdb lists only in-frame clones, some missing. The table has approximately 140,000 clones, 80% seen once. The sample taken for sequencing was PBMCs. The receptor set was obtained from a man in his forties in good health and CMV-seropositive.

The genes are TRBV2 and TRBJ1-4; D unclear. This CDR3 region has 14 residues. Trimming removed 7 bases at V and 6 bases at J, with 15 bases between. The V gene's germline CDR1 is SNHLY and CDR2 FYNNEI. The CDR3 region is CASMTETRDEKLFF. The CDR3, as DNA: TGTGCCAGCATGACGGAGACCCGGGATGAAAAACTGTTTTTT.

Here the CDR3 reads CATSRDSLNSPLHF. The CDR3 DNA reads as TGTGCCACCAGCAGGGACAGTTTAAATTCACCCCTCCACTTT. The V and J genes are TRBV15 and TRBJ1-6; the D gene is possibly TRBD1 (6 bases). V was clipped by 3 bases and J by 7 bases, with 10 bases between them. Germline V gene data show CDR1 as LNHNV and CDR2 as YYDKDF (reference sequence). The CDR3 has 14 residues.